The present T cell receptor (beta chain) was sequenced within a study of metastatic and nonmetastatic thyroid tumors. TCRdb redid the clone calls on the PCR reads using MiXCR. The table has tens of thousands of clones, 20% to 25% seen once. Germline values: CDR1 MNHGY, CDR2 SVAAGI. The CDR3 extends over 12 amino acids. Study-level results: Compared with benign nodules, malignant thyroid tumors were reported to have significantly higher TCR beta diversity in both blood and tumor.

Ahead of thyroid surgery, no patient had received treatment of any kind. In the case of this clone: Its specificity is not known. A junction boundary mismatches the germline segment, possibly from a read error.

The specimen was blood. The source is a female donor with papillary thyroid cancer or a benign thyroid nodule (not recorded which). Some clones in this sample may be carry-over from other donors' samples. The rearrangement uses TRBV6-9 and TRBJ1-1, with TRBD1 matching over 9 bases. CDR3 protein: CASSGGQGKAFF. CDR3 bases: TGCGCCAGCAGCGGAGGACAGGGGAAGGCTTTCTTT.